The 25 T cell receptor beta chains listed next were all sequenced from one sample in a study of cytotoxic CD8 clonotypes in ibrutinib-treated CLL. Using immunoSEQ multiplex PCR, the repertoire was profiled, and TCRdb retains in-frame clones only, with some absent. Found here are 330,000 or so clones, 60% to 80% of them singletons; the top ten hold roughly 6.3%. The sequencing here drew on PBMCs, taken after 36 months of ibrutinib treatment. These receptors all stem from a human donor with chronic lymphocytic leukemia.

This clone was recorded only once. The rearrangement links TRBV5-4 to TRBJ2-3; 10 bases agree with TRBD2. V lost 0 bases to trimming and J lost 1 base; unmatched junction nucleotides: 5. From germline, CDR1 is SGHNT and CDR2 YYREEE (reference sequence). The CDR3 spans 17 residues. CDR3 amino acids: CASSLERTSGRTDTQYF. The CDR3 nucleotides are TGTGCCAGCAGCTTGGAACGGACTAGCGGACGCACAGATACGCAGTATTTT.

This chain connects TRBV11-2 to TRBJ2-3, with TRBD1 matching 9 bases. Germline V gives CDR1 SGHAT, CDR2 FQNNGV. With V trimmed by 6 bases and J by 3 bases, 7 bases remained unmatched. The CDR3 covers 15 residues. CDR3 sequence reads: CASRGTGISTDTQYF. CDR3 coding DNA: TGTGCCAGCAGGGGGACAGGGATCTCAACAGATACGCAGTATTTT.

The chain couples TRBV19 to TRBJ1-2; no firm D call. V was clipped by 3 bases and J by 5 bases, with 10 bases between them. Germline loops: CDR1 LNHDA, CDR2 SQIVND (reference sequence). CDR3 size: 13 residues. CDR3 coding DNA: TGTGCCAGTAGTATCCCCGGATGGTATGGCTACACCTTC. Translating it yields CASSIPGWYGYTF.

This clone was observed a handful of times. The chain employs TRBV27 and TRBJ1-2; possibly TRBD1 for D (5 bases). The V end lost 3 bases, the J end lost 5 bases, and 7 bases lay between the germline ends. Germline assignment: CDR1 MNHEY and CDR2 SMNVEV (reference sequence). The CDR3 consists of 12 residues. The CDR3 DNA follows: TGTGCCAGCAGTTTTGGGGGGTATGGCTACACCTTC. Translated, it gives CASSFGGYGYTF.

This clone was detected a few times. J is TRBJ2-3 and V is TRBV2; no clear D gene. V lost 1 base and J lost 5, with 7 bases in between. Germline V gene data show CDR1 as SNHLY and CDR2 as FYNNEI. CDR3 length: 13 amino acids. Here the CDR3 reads CASSEGVLDTQYF. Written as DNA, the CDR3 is TGTGCCAGCAGTGAAGGGGTTTTAGATACGCAGTATTTT. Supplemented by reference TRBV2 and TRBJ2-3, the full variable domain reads EPEVTQTPSHQVTQMGQEVILRCVPISNHLYFYWYRQILGQKVEFLVSFYNNEISEKSEIFDDQFSVERPDGSNFTLKIRSTKLEDSAMYFCASSEGVLDTQYFGPGTRLTVL.

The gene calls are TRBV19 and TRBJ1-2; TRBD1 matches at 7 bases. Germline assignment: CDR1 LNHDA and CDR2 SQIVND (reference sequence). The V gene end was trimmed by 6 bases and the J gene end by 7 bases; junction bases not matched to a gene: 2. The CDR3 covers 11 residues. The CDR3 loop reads CASRGTAGYTF. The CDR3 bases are TGTGCCAGTAGAGGGACAGCTGGCTACACCTTC.

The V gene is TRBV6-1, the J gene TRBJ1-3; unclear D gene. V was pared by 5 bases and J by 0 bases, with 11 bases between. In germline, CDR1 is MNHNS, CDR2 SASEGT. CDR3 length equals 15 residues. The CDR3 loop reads CASSLTLGSGNTIYF. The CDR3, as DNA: TGTGCCAGCAGTTTAACTCTTGGCTCTGGAAACACCATATATTTT.

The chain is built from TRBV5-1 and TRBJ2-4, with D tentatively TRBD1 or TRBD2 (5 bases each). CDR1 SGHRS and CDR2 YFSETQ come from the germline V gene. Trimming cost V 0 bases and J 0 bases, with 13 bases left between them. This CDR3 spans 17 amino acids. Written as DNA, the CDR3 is TGCGCCAGCAGCTTGGGGGACGGTGGACTAGCCAAAAACATTCAGTACTTC. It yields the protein CASSLGDGGLAKNIQYF.

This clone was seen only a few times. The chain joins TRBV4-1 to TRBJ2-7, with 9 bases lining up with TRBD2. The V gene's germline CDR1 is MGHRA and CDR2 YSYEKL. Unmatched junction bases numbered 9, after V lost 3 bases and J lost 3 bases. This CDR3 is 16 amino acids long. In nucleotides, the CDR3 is TGCGCCAGCAGCCAGACCATAGCGGGGGCGAACTACGAGCAGTACTTC. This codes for CASSQTIAGANYEQYF.

CDR3 in amino acids: CAISDLAGERTDTQYF. The DNA of the CDR3 is TGTGCCATCAGTGACCTAGCGGGAGAGAGGACAGATACGCAGTATTTT. The genes are TRBV10-3 and TRBJ2-3; 10 nucleotides agree with TRBD2. The CDR3 is 16 residues long. The trim removed 3 bases at V and 3 bases at J, leaving 6 bases unmatched. Germline CDR1 is ENHRY and CDR2 is SYGVKD.

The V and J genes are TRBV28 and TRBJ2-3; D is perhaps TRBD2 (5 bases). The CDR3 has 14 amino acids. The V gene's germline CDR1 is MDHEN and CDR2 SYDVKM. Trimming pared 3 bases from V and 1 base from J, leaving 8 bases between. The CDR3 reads CASSFGKRTDTQYF. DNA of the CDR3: TGTGCCAGCAGTTTCGGGAAGCGCACAGATACGCAGTATTTT.

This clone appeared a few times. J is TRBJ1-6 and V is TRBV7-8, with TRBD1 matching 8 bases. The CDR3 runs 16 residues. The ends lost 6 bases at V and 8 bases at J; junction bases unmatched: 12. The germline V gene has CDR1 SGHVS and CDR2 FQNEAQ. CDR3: CASRRPRGTGDSPLHF. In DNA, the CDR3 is TGTGCCAGCAGGCGCCCCCGTGGGACAGGAGATTCACCCCTCCACTTT.

CDR3 amino acids: CASSQLAGAGEQYF. CDR3 nucleotide sequence: TGCGCCAGCAGCCAACTAGCGGGAGCGGGGGAGCAGTACTTC. The chain joins TRBV4-3 to TRBJ2-7, with 10 positions matching TRBD2. This CDR3 has 14 residues. Germline lookup yields CDR1 LGHNA and CDR2 YSLEER. V trimming: 2 bases; J trimming: 7 bases; junction bases outside the gene matches: 5.

The CDR3 DNA sequence: TGCGCCAGCAGCTCCCTGATAAGTGGGGGGGGCTCCTACAATGAGCAGTTCTTC. Translating gives CASSSLISGGGSYNEQFF. The chain has TRBV5-1 and TRBJ2-1; TRBD2 matches at 7 bases. Germline values: CDR1 SGHRS, CDR2 YFSETQ. This CDR3 is 18 amino acids long. The junction had 12 bases not matched to a gene; V was cut back by 3 bases and J by 0 bases.

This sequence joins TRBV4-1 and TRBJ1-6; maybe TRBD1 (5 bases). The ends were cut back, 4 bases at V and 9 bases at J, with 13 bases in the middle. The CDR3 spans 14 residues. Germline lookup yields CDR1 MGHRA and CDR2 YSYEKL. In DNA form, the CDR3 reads TGCGCCAGCAGCCCCCGGGACGGAGGTTCACCCCTCCACTTT. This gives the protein CASSPRDGGSPLHF.

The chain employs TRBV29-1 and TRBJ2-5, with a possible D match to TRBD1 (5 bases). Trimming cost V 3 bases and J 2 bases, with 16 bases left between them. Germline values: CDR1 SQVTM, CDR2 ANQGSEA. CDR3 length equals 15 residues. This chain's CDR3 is CSVETAGPFQETQYF. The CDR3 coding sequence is TGCAGCGTTGAGACGGCAGGGCCATTTCAAGAGACCCAGTACTTC.

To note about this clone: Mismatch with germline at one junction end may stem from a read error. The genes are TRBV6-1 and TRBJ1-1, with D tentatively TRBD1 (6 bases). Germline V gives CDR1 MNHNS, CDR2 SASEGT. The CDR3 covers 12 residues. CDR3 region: CASQVRDTEAFF. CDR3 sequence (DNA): TGTGCCAGCCAAGTCCGGGACACGGAAGCTTTCTTT.

The CDR3 loop reads CASSQYWVNSYEQYF. For the CDR3, the DNA is TGCGCCAGCAGCCAATATTGGGTCAACTCCTACGAGCAGTACTTC. J is TRBJ2-7 and V is TRBV4-1; D gene unclear. The CDR3 spans 15 residues. Trimming cost V 2 bases and J 0 bases, with 11 bases left between them. Per the germline V gene, CDR1 is MGHRA and CDR2 is YSYEKL.

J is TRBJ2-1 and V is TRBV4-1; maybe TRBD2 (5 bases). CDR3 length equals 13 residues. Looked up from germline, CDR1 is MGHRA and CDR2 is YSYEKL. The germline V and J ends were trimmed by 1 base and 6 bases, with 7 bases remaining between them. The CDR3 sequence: CASSQVGSNEQFF. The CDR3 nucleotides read TGCGCCAGCAGCCAAGTTGGGAGCAATGAGCAGTTCTTC.

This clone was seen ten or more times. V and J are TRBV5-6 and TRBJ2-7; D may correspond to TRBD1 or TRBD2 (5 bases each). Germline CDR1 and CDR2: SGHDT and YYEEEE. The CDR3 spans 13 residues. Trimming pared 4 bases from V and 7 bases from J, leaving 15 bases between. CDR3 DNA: TGTGCCAGCAGCGTTGGGACCCTTTGGGAGCAGTACTTC. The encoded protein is CASSVGTLWEQYF.

The CDR3 sequence: CASSPGTGSLFYEQYF. The CDR3 region has the DNA TGTGCCAGCAGTCCCGGGACAGGGTCGCTATTCTACGAGCAGTACTTC. V and J are TRBV27 and TRBJ2-7; 9 bases map to TRBD1. Germline CDR1 is MNHEY and CDR2 is SMNVEV (reference sequence). The CDR3 is made up of 16 amino acids. The trim removed 5 bases at V and 3 bases at J, leaving 11 bases unmatched.

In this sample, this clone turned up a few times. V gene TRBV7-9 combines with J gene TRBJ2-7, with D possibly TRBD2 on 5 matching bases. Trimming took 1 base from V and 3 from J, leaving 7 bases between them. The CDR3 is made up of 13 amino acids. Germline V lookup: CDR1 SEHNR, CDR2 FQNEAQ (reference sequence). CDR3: CASSLGTYYEQYF. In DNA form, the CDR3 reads TGTGCCAGCAGCTTAGGGACTTACTACGAGCAGTACTTC.

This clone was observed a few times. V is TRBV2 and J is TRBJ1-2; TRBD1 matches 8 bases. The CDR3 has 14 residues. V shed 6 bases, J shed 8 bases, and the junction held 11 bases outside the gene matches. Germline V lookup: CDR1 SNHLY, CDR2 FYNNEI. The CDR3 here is CASSFRDRLEGYTF. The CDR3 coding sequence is TGTGCCAGCAGCTTCCGGGACAGGTTAGAAGGCTACACCTTC.

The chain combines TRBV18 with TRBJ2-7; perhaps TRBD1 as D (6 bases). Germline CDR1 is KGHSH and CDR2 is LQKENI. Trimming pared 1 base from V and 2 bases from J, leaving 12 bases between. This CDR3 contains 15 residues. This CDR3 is CASSPRDTSPYEQYF. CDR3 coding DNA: TGTGCCAGCTCACCACGGGACACGAGTCCCTACGAGCAGTACTTC.

The CDR3 DNA is TGTGCCAGCAGCTCCACCCCTAACTATGGCTACACCTTC. Residues: CASSSTPNYGYTF. This chain links TRBV7-3 with TRBJ1-2; no firm D call. This CDR3 is built from 13 residues. Looked up from germline, CDR1 is SGHTA and CDR2 is FQGTGA. V lost 4 bases and J lost 0, with 6 bases in between.